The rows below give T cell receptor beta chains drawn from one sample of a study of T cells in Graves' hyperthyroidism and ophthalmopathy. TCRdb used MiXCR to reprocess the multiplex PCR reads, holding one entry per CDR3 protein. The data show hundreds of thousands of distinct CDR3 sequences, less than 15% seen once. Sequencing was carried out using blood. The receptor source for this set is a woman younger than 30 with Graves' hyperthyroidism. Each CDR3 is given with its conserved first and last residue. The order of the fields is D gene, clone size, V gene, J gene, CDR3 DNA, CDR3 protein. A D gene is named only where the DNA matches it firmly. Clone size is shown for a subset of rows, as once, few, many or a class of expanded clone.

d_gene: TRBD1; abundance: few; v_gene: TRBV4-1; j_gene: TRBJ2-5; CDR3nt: TGCGCCAGCAGCTTTTTTAGGGACAGGGGTCGCTCCGGGACCCAGTACTTC; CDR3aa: CASSFFRDRGRSGTQYF
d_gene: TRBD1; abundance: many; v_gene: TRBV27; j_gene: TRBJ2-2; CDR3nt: TGTGCCAGCAGTTTCATAACAGGGGCCACCGGGGAGCTGTTTTTT; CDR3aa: CASSFITGATGELFF
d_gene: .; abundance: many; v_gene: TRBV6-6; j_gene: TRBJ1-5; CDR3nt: TGTGCCAGCAGTTACTCCCCGGGACTGCAGCCCCAGCATTTT; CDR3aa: CASSYSPGLQPQHF
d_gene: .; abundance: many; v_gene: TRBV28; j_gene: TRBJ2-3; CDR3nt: TGTGCCAGCAGTTTACTGGGGAAAGGAGCAGATACGCAGTATTTT; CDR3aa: CASSLLGKGADTQYF
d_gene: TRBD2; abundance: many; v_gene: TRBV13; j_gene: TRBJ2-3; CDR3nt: TGTGCCAGCAGCTTAGTGGTAGCGGGAGGGCCGGAAGATACGCAGTATTTT; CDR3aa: CASSLVVAGGPEDTQYF
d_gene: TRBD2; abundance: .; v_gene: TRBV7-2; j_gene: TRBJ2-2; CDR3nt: TGTGCCAGCAGCTTAAAGGGCCAGGCGGGGGGCAGGGGTAACACCGGGGAGCTGTTTTTT; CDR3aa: CASSLKGQAGGRGNTGELFF
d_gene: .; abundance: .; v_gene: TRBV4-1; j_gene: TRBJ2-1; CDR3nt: TGCGCCAGCAGCCAACCCCGGGCCAGCTCCTACAATGAGCAGTTCTTC; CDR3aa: CASSQPRASSYNEQFF
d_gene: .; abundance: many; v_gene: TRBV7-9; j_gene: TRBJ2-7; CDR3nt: TGTGCCAGCAGCCCACCCCCGGCAGTCACCTACGAGCAGTACTTC; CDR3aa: CASSPPPAVTYEQYF
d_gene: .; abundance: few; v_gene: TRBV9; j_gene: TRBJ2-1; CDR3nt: TGTGCCAGCAGCGTAGGCTTCCCTATCCGGACTTTCTACAATGAGCAGTTCTTC; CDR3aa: CASSVGFPIRTFYNEQFF
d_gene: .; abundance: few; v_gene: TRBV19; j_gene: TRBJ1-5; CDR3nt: TGTGCCAGCTTGTCAGGGTCTAGCAATCAGCCCCAGCATTTT; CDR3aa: CASLSGSSNQPQHF
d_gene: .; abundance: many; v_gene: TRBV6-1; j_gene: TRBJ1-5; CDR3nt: TGTGCCAGCAGTGAGCAGTATAGCAATCAGCCCCAGCATTTT; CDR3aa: CASSEQYSNQPQHF
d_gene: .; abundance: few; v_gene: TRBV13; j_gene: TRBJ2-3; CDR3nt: TGTGCCAGCAGCTCTCCTAGCCGGGGGATAGATACGCAGTATTTT; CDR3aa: CASSSPSRGIDTQYF
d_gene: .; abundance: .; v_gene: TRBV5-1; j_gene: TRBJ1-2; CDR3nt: TGCGCCAGCAGCTCCTTAGGGGGGGCGCGTGGCTACACCTTC; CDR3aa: CASSSLGGARGYTF
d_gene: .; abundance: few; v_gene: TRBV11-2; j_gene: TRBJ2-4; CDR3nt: TGTGCCAGCAGCTTAGGATTTATGCGGGGAACTATTACCAAAAACATTCAGTACTTC; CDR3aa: CASSLGFMRGTITKNIQYF
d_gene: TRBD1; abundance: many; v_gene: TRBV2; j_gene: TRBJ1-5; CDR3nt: TGTGCCAGCAGCTCTGACAGGGGGCGCCGTCAGCCCCAGCATTTT; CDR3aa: CASSSDRGRRQPQHF
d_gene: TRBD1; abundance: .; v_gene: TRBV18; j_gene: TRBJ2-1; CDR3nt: TGTGCCAGCTCACCACCGGGGGACAGTCTCTACAATGAGCAGTTCTTC; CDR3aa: CASSPPGDSLYNEQFF
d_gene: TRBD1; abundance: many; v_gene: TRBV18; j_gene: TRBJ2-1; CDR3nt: TGTGCCAGCTCACTCGGACAGGGCTACTACAATGAGCAGTTCTTC; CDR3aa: CASSLGQGYYNEQFF
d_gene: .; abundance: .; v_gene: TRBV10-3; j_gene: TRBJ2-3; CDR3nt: TGTGCCATCAGGGGATTGGGGGCTAGCGGCACAGATACGCAGTATTTT; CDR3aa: CAIRGLGASGTDTQYF
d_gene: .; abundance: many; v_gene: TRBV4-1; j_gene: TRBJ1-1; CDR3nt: TGCGCCAGCAGCCTCTCATATTTCCAGAACACTGAAGCTTTCTTT; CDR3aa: CASSLSYFQNTEAFF
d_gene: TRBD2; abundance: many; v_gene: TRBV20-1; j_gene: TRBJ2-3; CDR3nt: TGCAGTGCTAGGCTACTAGCGGGGGGGGATACGCAGTATTTT; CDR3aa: CSARLLAGGDTQYF
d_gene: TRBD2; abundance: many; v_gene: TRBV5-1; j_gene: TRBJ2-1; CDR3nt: TGCGCCAGCAGACGGGAGGGCCTTTACAATGAGCAGTTCTTC; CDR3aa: CASRREGLYNEQFF
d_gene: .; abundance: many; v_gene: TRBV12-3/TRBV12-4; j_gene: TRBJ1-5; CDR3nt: TGTGCCAGCAGTCCTTTTGGGGATCAGCCCCAGCATTTT; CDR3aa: CASSPFGDQPQHF